A selection of T cell receptor beta chains follows, all from one sample in a study of Ad26.COV2.S vaccination and SARS-CoV-2 variants. Profiling relied on immunoSEQ multiplex PCR, and the TCRdb table lists in-frame clones only, not all of them. The data hold fewer than 400,000 clones, with approximately 90% observed a single time. Sequencing used peripheral blood, obtained in a trial of Ad26.COV2.S vaccine versus placebo. The receptor source for this set is a person aged 18-60 years who received the Ad26.COV2.S COVID-19 vaccine or a placebo. The CDR3 runs from the conserved cysteine through the conserved F or W.

J,V,CDR3
TRBJ1-2,TRBV5-4,CASSLEQLGQGNGYTF
TRBJ2-7,TRBV9,CASSVVYGGGEQYF
TRBJ1-1,TRBV18,CASLAGHVRAEAFF
TRBJ2-1,TRBV24-1,CATRGGGYNEQFF
TRBJ2-7,TRBV14,CASSPRGAGSYEQYF
TRBJ2-7,TRBV5-6,CASSLAGGPSRNEQYF
TRBJ2-3,TRBV6-5,CASSYSQGASTDTQYF
TRBJ1-3,TRBV5-6,CASSQASGNTIYF
TRBJ2-7,TRBV2,CASRAGTPTYEQYF
TRBJ1-2,TRBV10-3,CAISEAPSSLYGYTF
TRBJ2-5,TRBV28,CASREFGSGRETQYF
TRBJ2-3,TRBV5-1,CASSSTSGRGDTQYF
TRBJ2-1,TRBV10-1,CASSESTRPQFF
TRBJ2-5,TRBV15,CATGTGDLETQYF
TRBJ2-7,TRBV27,CASSVGTGTGYYEQYF
TRBJ1-4,TRBV19,CASRTAINEKLFF
TRBJ2-3,TRBV9,CASSVAERTDTQYF
TRBJ1-1,TRBV10-1,CASSESFGLNTEAFF
TRBJ1-5,TRBV6-1,CASSDPGQPQHF
TRBJ2-1,TRBV3-1/TRBV3-2,CASSQVRPEQFF
TRBJ1-1,TRBV5-1,CASSLRASKNTEAFF
TRBJ1-5,TRBV6-5,CASRSNPNQPQHF
TRBJ2-7,TRBV7-9,CASSWPRDLSGQYF
TRBJ1-6,TRBV7-9,CASSPDRESPLHF
TRBJ2-7,TRBV27,CASSLKRDSSYEQYF
TRBJ1-6,TRBV7-9,CASSGAGQGAAPLHF
TRBJ2-7,TRBV19,CASSERGSSYEQYF
TRBJ2-7,TRBV2,CASSELSGVYEQYF
TRBJ1-2,TRBV24-1,CATSDTDRGGYTF
TRBJ1-5,TRBV7-2,CASSLIGQPQHF
TRBJ2-7,TRBV5-4,CASSSASFSYEQYF
TRBJ2-7,TRBV7-6,CASSWGQGAYEQYF
TRBJ1-6,TRBV28,CASRPGTVNSPLHF
TRBJ2-1,TRBV24-1,CATSDLGEGNEQFF
TRBJ1-3,TRBV3-1/TRBV3-2,CASSQDLGRGGSGNTIYF
TRBJ1-2,TRBV20-1,CSASTDFYGYTF
TRBJ1-1,TRBV11-2,CASSFITGPHEAFF
TRBJ2-3,TRBV11-3,CASSLGGGSTDTQYF
TRBJ1-1,TRBV18,CASSRTGFTEAFF
TRBJ2-3,TRBV29-1,CSATPGADTQYF
TRBJ2-7,TRBV13,CASSLGGRAYEQYF
TRBJ2-3,TRBV28,CASSLGLAGLSTDTQYF
TRBJ2-3,TRBV5-4,CASSVGRVGTDTQYF
TRBJ2-3,TRBV5-1,CASSTWGLAGGQGDTQYF
TRBJ2-2,TRBV9,CASSPGTGIITGELFF
TRBJ2-1,TRBV7-9,CASSLFRGSAYNEQFF
TRBJ1-1,TRBV5-1,CASSNPRGQGARTEAFF
TRBJ2-3,TRBV4-2,CASSQDLAGGSTDTQYF
TRBJ2-1,TRBV4-2,CASSQAQLGAHEQFF
TRBJ1-2,TRBV11-1,CASSMEAAGYTF
TRBJ1-1,TRBV12-3/TRBV12-4,CASSLMENTEAFF
TRBJ1-4,TRBV6-5,CASSLATGGNEKLFF
TRBJ1-5,TRBV18,CASSPGQGAQPQHF
TRBJ2-7,TRBV12-5,CASARTGLSYEQYF
TRBJ1-1,TRBV28,CASSSLHGGGVSFNTEAFF